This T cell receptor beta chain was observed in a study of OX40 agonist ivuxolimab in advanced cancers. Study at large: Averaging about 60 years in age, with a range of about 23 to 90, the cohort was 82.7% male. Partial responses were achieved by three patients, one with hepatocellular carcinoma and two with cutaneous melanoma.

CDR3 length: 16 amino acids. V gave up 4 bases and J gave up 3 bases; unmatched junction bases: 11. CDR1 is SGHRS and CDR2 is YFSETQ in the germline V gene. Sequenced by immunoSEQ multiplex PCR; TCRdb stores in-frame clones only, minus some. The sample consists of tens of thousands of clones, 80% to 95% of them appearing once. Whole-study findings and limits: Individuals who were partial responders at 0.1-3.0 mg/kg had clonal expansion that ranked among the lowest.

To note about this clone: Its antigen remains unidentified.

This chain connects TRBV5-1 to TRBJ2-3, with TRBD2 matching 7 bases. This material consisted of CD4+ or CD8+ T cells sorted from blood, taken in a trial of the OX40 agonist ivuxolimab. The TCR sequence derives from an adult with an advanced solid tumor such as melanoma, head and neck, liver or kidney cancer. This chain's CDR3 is CASSTHPLARTDTQYF. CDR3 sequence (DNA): TGCGCCAGCAGCACCCACCCACTAGCGCGTACAGATACGCAGTATTTT.